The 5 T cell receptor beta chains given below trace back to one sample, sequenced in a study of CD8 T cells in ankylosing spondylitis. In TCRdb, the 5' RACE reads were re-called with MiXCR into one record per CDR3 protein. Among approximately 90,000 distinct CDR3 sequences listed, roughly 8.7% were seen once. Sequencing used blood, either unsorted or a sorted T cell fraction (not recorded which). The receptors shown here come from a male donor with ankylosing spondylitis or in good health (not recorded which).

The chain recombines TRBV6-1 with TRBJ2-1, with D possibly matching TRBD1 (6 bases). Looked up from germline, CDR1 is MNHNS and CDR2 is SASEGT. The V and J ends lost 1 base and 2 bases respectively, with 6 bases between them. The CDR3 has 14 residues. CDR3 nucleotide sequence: TGTGCCAGCAGTGAAGGGGGGCCCTACAATGAGCAGTTCTTC. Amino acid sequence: CASSEGGPYNEQFF.

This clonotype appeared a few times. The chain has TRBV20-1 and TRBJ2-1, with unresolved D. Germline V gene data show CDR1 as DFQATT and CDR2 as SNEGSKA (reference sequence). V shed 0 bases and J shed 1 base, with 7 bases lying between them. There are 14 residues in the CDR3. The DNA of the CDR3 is TGCAGTGCTAGAGAATGGTTTTCCTACAATGAGCAGTTCTTC. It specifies CSAREWFSYNEQFF.

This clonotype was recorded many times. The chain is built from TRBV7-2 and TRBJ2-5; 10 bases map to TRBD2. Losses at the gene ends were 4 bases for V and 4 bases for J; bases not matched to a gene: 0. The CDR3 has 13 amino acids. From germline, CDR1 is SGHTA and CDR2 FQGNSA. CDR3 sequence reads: CASSWTSGETQYF. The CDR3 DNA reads TGTGCCAGCAGCTGGACTAGCGGAGAGACCCAGTACTTC.

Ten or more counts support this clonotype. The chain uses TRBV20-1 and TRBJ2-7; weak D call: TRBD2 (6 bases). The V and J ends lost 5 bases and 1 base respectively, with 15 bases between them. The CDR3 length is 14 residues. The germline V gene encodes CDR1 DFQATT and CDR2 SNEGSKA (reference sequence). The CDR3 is CSAEILARSYEQYF. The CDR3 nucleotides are TGCAGTGCTGAGATACTAGCACGGTCCTACGAGCAGTACTTC.

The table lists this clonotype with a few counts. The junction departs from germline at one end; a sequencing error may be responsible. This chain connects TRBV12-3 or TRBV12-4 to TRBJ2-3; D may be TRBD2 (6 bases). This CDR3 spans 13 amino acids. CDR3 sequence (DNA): TGTGCCAGCAGCCATACTAGCACAGATACGCAGTGTTTT. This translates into CASSHTSTDTQCF.